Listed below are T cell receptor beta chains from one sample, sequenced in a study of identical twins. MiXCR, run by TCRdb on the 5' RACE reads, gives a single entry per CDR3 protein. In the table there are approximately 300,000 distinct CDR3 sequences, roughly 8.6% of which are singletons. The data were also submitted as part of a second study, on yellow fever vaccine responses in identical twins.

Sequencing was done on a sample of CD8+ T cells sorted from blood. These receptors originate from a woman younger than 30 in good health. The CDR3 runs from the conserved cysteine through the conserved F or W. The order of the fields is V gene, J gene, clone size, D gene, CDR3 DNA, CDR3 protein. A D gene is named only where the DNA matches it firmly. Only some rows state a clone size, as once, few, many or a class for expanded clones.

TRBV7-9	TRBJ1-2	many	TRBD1	TGTGCCAGCAGCTTGGGGTTCGACAGGGTCTTTGGCTACACCTTC	CASSLGFDRVFGYTF
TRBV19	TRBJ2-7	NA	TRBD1	TGTGCCACCCGGGACAGGGGCTACGAGCAGTACTTC	CATRDRGYEQYF
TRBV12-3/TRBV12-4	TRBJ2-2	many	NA	TGTGCCAGCAGTTTTCAGGGGTACACCGGGGAGCTGTTTTTT	CASSFQGYTGELFF
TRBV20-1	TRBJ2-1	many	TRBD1	TGCAGTGCTAGAGAAGGGACAGCCTCCTACAATGAGCAGTTCTTC	CSAREGTASYNEQFF
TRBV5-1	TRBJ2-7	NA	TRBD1	TGCGCCAGCAGCTGGGACAGACCCTGGGACGAGCAGTACTTC	CASSWDRPWDEQYF
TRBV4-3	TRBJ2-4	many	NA	TGCGCCAGCAGCCAAGAACCACCAGGGTCGGAGGCGAACAAAAACATTCAGTACTTC	CASSQEPPGSEANKNIQYF
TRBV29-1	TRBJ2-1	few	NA	TGCAGCGCGGGACATCGGACTTACAATGAGCAGTTCTTC	CSAGHRTYNEQFF
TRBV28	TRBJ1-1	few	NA	TGTGCCAGCAGTTTCGCTTCCGGCTACATGAACACTGAAGCTTTCTTT	CASSFASGYMNTEAFF
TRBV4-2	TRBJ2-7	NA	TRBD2	TGTGCCAGCAGCCAAGACCCGGGACTAGCCTCCTACGAGCAGTACTTC	CASSQDPGLASYEQYF
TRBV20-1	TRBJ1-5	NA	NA	TGCAGTGCTAGCCCGGACCAGCATTTT	CSASPDQHF
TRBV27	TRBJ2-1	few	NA	TGTGCCAGCAGTTTCAGTAATTGGAACCACGGGGATGAGCAGTTCTTC	CASSFSNWNHGDEQFF
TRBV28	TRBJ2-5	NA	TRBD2	TGTGCCAGCAGTTTTAGGGGACTAGCGGGAGGGGAGACCCAGTACTTC	CASSFRGLAGGETQYF
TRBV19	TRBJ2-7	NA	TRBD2	TGTGCCAGTTCCCCGGGACTAGCGGGATTTGAGCAGTACTTC	CASSPGLAGFEQYF
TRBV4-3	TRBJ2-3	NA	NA	TGCGCCACCAGCCAAGATATGGTGAGGGCATTCCAGGATACGCAGTATTTT	CATSQDMVRAFQDTQYF
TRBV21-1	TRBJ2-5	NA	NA	TGTGCCAGCAGCAAAGTGAAGGACGGCGGGGAGACCCAGTACTTC	CASSKVKDGGETQYF
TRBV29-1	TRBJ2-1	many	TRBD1	TGCAGCGTTGAAATTAGACAGGGGGGGGTCGACAATGAGCAGTTCTTC	CSVEIRQGGVDNEQFF
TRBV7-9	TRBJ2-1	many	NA	TGTGCCAGCAGCCCGCAAGAGGGGACGGAGCAGTTCTTC	CASSPQEGTEQFF
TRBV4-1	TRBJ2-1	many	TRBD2	TGCGCCAGCAGCCAAGTGGCGGGAGGGCCGTCCTACAATGAGCAGTTCTTC	CASSQVAGGPSYNEQFF
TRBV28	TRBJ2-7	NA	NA	TGTGCCAGCAGTCGCCCCTGGGCCGCGGGCTCCTACGAGCAGTACTTC	CASSRPWAAGSYEQYF
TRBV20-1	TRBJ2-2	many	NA	TGCAGTGCTAGAGATTTTAGGGGCGTAGGCACCGGGGAGCTGTTTTTT	CSARDFRGVGTGELFF
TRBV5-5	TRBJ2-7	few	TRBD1	TGTGCCAGCACTTTTCGACAGGGATCCTACGAGCAGTACTTC	CASTFRQGSYEQYF
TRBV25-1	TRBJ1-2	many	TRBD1	TGTGCCAGCAGTGACCCGGCAGGGGGCTATGGCTACACCTTC	CASSDPAGGYGYTF
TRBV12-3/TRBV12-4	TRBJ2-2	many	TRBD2	TGTGCCAGCACCCTAAAGCGGCTAGCGGGACTCACCGGGGAGCTGTTTTTT	CASTLKRLAGLTGELFF
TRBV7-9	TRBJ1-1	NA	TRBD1	TGTGCCAGCAGCTTGGGGGACAGGGTACTTGTGGGCACTGAAGCTTTCTTT	CASSLGDRVLVGTEAFF
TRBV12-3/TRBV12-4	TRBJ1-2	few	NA	TGTGCCAGCAATAACGGGACAAGGGATGGCTACACCTTC	CASNNGTRDGYTF
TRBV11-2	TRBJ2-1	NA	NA	TGTGCCAGCAGCCTGAGCCCCGGGACTTTAGACTACAATGAGCAGTTCTTC	CASSLSPGTLDYNEQFF
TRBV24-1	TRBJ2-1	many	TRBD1	TGTGCCACCAGTGCCTTTACAGGGGGCTTTACCTACAATGAGCAGTTCTTC	CATSAFTGGFTYNEQFF
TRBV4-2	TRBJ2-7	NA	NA	TGTGCCAGCAGCCAAGATTGGGGGGCCTACGAGCAGTACTTC	CASSQDWGAYEQYF
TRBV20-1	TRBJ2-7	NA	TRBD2	TGCAGTGCCAGAGATCTAGCGGGGAGCTCCTACGAGCAGTACTTC	CSARDLAGSSYEQYF
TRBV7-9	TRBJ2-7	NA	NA	TGTGCCAGCAGCTCCCAGGGACCGTCCTCCTACGAGCAGTACTTC	CASSSQGPSSYEQYF
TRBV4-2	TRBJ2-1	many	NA	TGTGCCAGCAGCCAAGAGGGGAGAGGCGGGTACAATGAGCAGTTCTTC	CASSQEGRGGYNEQFF
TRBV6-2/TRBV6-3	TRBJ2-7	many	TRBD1	TGTGCCAGCTCCACCGTGGACAGGGGTGGGGAGCAGTACTTC	CASSTVDRGGEQYF
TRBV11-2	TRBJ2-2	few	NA	TGTGCCAGCAGCCCCGGGGATGCAACCACCGGGGAGCTGTTTTTT	CASSPGDATTGELFF
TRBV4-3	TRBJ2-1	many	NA	TGCGCCAGCAGCCAAGACATGAGCGCTTACAATGAGCAGTTCTTC	CASSQDMSAYNEQFF
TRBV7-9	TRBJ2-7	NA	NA	TGTGCCAGCAGCTCCGTGCGGGCAGGGGCAACCTACGAGCAGTACTTC	CASSSVRAGATYEQYF
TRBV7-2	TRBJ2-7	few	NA	TGTGCCAGCAGCGGGGGTTTCTCCTACGAGCAGTACTTC	CASSGGFSYEQYF
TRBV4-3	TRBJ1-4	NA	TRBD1	TGCGCCAGCAGCCAAGAGACAGGGGGTAGTGAAAAACTGTTTTTT	CASSQETGGSEKLFF
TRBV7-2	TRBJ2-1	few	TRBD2	TGTGCCAGCAGCTTAGCCGCCATTGCGGGAGGGATTGGTAATGAGCAGTTCTTC	CASSLAAIAGGIGNEQFF
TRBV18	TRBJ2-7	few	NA	TGTGCCAGCTCACCCATTTATCGGGTTTCGACCTACGAGCAGTACTTC	CASSPIYRVSTYEQYF
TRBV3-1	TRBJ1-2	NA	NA	TGTGCCAGCAGCCTTGGACACTTTCCTGTACTCCACTATGGCTACACCTTC	CASSLGHFPVLHYGYTF
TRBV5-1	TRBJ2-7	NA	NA	TGCGCCAGCAGCTATAACGGGGGGCCTCAATACGAGCAGTACTTC	CASSYNGGPQYEQYF
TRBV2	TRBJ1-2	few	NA	TGTGCCAGCAGTGAGTCGGGGGGGTATGGCTACACCTTC	CASSESGGYGYTF
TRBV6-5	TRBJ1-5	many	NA	TGTGCCAGCAGTTACTTTTTCTGGGGTCAGCCCCAGCATTTT	CASSYFFWGQPQHF
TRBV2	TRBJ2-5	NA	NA	TGTGCCAGCAGTGAAGCGGACTACCTGCAAGAGACCCAGTACTTC	CASSEADYLQETQYF
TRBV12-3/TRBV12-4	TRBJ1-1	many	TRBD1	TGTGCCAGCAGCCCCAGGGGGGGCGAAGCTTTCTTT	CASSPRGGEAFF
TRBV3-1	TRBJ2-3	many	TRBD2	TGTGCCAGCAGCCAAGTCCTCGGGCGGGTAGCGGGGGAGGATACGCAGTATTTT	CASSQVLGRVAGEDTQYF
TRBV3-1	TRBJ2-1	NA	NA	TGTGCCAGCAGCCTTGACCGGGCTTACTCCTACAATGAGCAGTTCTTC	CASSLDRAYSYNEQFF
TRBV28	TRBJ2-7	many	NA	TGTGCCAGCAGTTTTATTGGGGGCGAGCAGTACTTC	CASSFIGGEQYF
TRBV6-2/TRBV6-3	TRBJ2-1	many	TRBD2	TGTGCCAGCAGTACCGGGACTAGCGGCGCAGATGAGCAGTTCTTC	CASSTGTSGADEQFF